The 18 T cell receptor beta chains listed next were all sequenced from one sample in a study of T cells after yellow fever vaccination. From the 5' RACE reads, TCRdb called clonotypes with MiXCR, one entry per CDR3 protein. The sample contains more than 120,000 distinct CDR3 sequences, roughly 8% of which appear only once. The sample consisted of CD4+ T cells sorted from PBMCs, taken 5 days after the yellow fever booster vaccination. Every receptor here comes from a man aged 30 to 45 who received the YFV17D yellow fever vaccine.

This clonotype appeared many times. CDR3 bases: TGCAGTGCTATTCTTCGAACTAGCACAGATACGCAGTATTTT. It yields the protein CSAILRTSTDTQYF. This rearrangement joins TRBV20-1 to TRBJ2-3; D gene ambiguous. Trimming shortened V by 4 bases and J by 0 bases, and 11 bases separated the two germline ends. CDR3 size: 14 residues. CDR1 is DFQATT, CDR2 SNEGSKA, per germline (reference sequence).

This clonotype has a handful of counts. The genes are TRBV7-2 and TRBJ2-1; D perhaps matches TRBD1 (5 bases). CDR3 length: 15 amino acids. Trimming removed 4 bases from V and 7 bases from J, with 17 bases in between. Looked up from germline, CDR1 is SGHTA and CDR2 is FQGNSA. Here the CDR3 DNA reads TGTGCCAGCAGCTCCACTGGACACAATTGGAATGAGCAGTTCTTC. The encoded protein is CASSSTGHNWNEQFF. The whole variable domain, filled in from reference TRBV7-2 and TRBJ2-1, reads GAGVSQSPSNKVTEKGKDVELRCDPISGHTALYWYRQSLGQGLEFLIYFQGNSAPDKSGLPSDRFSAERTGGSVSTLTIQRTQQEDSAVYLCASSSTGHNWNEQFFGPGTRLTVL.

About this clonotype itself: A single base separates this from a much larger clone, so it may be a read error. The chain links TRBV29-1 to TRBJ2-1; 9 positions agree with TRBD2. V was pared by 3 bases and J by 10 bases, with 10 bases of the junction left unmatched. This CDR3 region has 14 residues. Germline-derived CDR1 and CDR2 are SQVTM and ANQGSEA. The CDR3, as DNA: TGCAGCGTTGAGCCGATGGGACTAGCTCTCGAGCAGTTCTTC. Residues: CSVEPMGLALEQFF.

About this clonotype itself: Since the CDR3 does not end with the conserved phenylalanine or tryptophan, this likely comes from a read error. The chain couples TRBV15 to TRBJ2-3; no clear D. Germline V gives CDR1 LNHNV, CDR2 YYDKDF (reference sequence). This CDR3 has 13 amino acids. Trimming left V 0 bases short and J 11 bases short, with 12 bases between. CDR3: CATSRDPPLGQYY. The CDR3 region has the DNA TGTGCCACCAGCAGAGACCCCCCTCTGGGGCAGTATTAT.

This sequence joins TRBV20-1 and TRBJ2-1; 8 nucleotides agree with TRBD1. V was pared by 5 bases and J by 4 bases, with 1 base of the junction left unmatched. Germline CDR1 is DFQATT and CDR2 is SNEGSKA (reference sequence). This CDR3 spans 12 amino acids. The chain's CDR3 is CSAGQGYNEQFF. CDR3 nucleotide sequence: TGCAGTGCTGGACAGGGATACAATGAGCAGTTCTTC.

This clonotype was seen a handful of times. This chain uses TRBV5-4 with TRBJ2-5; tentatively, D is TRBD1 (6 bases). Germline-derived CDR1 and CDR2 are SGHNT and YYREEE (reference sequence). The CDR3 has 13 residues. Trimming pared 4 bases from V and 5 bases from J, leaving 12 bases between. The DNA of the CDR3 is TGTGCCAGCAGCACCGGGACACCTGAGACCCAGTACTTC. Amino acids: CASSTGTPETQYF. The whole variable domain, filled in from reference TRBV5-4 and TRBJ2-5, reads ETGVTQSPTHLIKTRGQQVTLRCSSQSGHNTVSWYQQALGQGPQFIFQYYREEENGRGNFPPRFSGLQFPNYSSELNVNALELDDSALYLCASSTGTPETQYFGPGTRLLVL.

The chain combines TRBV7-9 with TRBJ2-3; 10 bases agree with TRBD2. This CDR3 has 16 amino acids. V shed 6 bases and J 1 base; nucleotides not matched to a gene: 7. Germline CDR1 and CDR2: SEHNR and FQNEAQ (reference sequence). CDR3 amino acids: CASSYASGSGTDTQYF. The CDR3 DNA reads TGTGCCAGCAGTTACGCTAGCGGGAGTGGCACAGATACGCAGTATTTT.

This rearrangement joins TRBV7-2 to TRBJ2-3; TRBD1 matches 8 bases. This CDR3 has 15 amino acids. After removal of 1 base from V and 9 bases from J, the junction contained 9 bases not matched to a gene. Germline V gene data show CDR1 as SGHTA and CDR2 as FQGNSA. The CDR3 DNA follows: TGTGCCAGCAGCTTAGAGGGACAGGCCTCTGTCACGCAGTATTTT. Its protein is CASSLEGQASVTQYF.

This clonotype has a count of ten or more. CDR3 sequence reads: CASSLGTSGSYEQFF. The CDR3, as DNA: TGTGCCAGCAGCTTGGGGACTAGCGGGAGTTATGAGCAGTTCTTC. The chain has TRBV7-2 and TRBJ2-1, with 14 bases identical to TRBD2. The CDR3 loop spans 15 amino acids. Germline V gene sequence: CDR1 SGHTA, CDR2 FQGNSA. V shed 3 bases, J shed 8 bases, and the junction held 3 bases outside the gene matches. Drawing the rest from reference TRBV7-2 and TRBJ2-1, the complete variable domain is GAGVSQSPSNKVTEKGKDVELRCDPISGHTALYWYRQSLGQGLEFLIYFQGNSAPDKSGLPSDRFSAERTGGSVSTLTIQRTQQEDSAVYLCASSLGTSGSYEQFFGPGTRLTVL.

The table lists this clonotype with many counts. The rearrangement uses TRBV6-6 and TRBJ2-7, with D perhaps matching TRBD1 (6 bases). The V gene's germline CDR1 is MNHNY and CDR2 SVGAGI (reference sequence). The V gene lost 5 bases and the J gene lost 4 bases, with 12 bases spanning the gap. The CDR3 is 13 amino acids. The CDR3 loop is CASSKLTGYEQYF. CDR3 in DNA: TGTGCCAGCAGTAAACTGACAGGTTACGAGCAGTACTTC.

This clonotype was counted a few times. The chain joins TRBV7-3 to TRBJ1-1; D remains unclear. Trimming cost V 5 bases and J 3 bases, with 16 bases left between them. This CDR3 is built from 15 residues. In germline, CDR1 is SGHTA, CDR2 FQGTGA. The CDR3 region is CASSPGIGWDTEAFF. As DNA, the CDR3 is TGTGCCAGCAGCCCAGGTATAGGGTGGGACACTGAAGCTTTCTTT.

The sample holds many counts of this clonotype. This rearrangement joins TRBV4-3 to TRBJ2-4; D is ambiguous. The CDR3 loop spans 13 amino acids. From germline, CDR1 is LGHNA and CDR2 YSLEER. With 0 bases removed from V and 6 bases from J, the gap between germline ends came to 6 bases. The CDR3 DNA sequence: TGCGCCAGCAGCCAAGAAACCTCAAACATTCAGTACTTC. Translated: CASSQETSNIQYF.

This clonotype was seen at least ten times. CDR3 region: CASSPGFQGPETQYF. The CDR3 nucleotides read TGTGCCAGCAGCCCGGGGTTCCAGGGGCCGGAGACCCAGTACTTC. The genes are TRBV14 and TRBJ2-5; maybe TRBD1 (6 bases). V was cut by 4 bases and J by 5 bases, with 17 bases left in between. The CDR3 length is 15 residues. Germline V gene lookup returns CDR1 SGHDN and CDR2 FVKESK.

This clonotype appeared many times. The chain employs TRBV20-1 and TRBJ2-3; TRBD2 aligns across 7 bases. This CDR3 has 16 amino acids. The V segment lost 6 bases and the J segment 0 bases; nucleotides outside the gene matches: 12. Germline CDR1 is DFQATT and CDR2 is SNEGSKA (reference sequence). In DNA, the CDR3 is TGCAGTGCCACATCTCCGACTAGCAGAAGCACAGATACGCAGTATTTT. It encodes CSATSPTSRSTDTQYF.

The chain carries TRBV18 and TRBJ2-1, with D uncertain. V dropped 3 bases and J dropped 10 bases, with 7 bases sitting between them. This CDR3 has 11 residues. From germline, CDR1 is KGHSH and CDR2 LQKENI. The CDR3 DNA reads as TGTGCCAGCTCACCGGCCAGGGAGCAGTTCTTC. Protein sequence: CASSPAREQFF.

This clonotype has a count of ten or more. The CDR3 here is CASSWGTGGRNTQYF. Written as DNA, the CDR3 is TGCGCCAGCAGCTGGGGGACAGGGGGCAGAAATACGCAGTATTTT. The chain links TRBV5-1 to TRBJ2-3, with 12 bases fitting TRBD1. There are 15 residues in the CDR3. V dropped 3 bases and J dropped 7; count of bases not matched to a gene: 6. Germline CDR1 reads SGHRS; CDR2 reads YFSETQ.

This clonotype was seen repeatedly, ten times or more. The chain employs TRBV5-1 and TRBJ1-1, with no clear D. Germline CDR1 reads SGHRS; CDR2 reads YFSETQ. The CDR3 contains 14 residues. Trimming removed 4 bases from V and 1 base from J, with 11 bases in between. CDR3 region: CASSGTVENTEAFF. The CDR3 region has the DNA TGCGCCAGCAGCGGAACGGTGGAGAACACTGAAGCTTTCTTT.

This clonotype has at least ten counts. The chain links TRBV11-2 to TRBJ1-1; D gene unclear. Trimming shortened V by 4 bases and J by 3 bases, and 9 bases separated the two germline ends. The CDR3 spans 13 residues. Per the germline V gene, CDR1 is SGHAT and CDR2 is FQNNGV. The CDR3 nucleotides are TGTGCCAGCAGCTCCCGATTGGACACTGAAGCTTTCTTT. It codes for CASSSRLDTEAFF. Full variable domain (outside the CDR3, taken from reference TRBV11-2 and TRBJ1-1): EAGVAQSPRYKIIEKRQSVAFWCNPISGHATLYWYQQILGQGPKLLIQFQNNGVVDDSQLPKDRFSAERLKGVDSTLKIQPAKLEDSAVYLCASSSRLDTEAFFGQGTRLTVV.